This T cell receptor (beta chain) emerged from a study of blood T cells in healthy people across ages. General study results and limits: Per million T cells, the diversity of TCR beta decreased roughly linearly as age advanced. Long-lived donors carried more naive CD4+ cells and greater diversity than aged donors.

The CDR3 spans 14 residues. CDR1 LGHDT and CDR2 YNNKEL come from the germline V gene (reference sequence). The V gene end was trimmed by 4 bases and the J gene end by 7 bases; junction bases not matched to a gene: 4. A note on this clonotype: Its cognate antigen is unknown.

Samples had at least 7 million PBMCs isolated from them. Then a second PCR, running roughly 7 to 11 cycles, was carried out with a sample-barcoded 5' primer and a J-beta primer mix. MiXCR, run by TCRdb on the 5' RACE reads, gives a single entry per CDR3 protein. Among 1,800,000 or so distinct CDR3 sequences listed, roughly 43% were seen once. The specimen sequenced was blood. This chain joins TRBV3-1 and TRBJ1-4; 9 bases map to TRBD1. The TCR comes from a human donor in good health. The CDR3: CASSPDRGVEKLFF. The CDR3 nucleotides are TGTGCCAGCAGCCCGGACAGGGGAGTTGAAAAACTGTTTTTT.